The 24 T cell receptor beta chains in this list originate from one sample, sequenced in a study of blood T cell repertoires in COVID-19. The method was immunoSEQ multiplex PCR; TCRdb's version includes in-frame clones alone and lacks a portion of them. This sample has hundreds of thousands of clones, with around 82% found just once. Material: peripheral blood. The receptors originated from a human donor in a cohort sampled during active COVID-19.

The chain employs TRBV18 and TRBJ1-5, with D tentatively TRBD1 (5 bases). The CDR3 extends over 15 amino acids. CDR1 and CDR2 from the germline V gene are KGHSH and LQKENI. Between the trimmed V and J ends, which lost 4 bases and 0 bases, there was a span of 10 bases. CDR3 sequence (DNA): TGTGCCAGCTCACAAGACAGTTATAGCAATCAGCCCCAGCATTTT. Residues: CASSQDSYSNQPQHF. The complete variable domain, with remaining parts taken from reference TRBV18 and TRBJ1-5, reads NAGVMQNPRHLVRRRGQEARLRCSPMKGHSHVYWYRQLPEEGLKFMVYLQKENIIDESGMPKERFSAEFPKEGPSILRIQQVVRGDSAAYFCASSQDSYSNQPQHFGDGTRLSIL.

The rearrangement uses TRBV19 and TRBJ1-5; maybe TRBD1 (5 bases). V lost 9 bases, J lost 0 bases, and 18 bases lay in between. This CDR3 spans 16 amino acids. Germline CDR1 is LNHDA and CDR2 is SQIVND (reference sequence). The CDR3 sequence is CASGGVVGNSNQPQHF. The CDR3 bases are TGTGCCAGCGGGGGGGTAGTGGGGAATAGCAATCAGCCCCAGCATTTT. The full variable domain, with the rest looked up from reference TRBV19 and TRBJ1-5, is DGGITQSPKYLFRKEGQNVTLSCEQNLNHDAMYWYRQDPGQGLRLIYYSQIVNDFQKGDIAEGYSVSREKKESFPLTVTSAQKNPTAFYLCASGGVVGNSNQPQHFGDGTRLSIL.

The CDR3 here is CASSFNRGRNTEAFF. CDR3 DNA sequence: TGCGCCAGCAGCTTTAACAGGGGGCGGAACACTGAAGCTTTCTTT. The chain joins TRBV5-1 to TRBJ1-1; 9 positions match TRBD1. Germline V gene data show CDR1 as SGHRS and CDR2 as YFSETQ. V trimming: 2 bases; J trimming: 1 base; junction bases outside the gene matches: 3. The CDR3 sequence is 15 residues long.

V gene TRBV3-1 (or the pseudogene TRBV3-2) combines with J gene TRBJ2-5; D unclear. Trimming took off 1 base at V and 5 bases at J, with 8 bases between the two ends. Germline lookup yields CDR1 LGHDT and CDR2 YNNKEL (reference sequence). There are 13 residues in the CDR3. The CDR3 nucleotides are TGTGCCAGCAGCCAAGTTTATTCTGAGACCCAGTACTTC. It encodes CASSQVYSETQYF.

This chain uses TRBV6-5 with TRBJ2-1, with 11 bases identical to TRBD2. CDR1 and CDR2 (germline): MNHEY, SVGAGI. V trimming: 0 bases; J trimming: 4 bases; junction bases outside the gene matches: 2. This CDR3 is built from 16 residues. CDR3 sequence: CASSYSTSGTYNEQFF. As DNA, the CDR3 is TGTGCCAGCAGTTACTCGACTAGCGGGACGTACAATGAGCAGTTCTTC.

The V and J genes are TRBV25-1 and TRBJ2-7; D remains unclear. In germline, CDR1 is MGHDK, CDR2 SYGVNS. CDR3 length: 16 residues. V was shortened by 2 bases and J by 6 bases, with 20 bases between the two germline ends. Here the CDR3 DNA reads TGTGCCAGCAGTGAAGGGTCCATTCCGGGTCTGGGCGAGCAGTACTTC. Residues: CASSEGSIPGLGEQYF.

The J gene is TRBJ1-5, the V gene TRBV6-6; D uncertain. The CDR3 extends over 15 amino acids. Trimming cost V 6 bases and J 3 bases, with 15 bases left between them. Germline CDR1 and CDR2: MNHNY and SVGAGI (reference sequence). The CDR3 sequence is CASSFRGKVNQPQHF. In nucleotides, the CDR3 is TGTGCCAGCAGCTTCCGCGGGAAGGTCAATCAGCCCCAGCATTTT.

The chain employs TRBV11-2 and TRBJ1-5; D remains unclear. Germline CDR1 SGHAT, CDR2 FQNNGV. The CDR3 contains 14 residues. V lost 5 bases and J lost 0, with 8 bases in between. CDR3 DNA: TGTGCCAGCAGCCGGTTTGATAGCAATCAGCCCCAGCATTTT. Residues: CASSRFDSNQPQHF.

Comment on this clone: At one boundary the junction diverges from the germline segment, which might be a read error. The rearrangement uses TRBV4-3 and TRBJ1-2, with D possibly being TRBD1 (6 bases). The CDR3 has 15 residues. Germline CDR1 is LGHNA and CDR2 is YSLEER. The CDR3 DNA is TGCGCCAGCAGCCCTGGGTTGGGGGCTTCCCCCCTCTACGCCTTC. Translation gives CASSPGLGASPLYAF.

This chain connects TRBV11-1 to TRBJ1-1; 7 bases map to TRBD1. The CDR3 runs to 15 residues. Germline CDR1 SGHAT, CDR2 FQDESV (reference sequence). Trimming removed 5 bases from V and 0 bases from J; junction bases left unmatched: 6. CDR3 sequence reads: CASSQEGTVNTEAFF. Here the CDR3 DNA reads TGTGCCAGCAGCCAGGAAGGGACAGTGAACACTGAAGCTTTCTTT.

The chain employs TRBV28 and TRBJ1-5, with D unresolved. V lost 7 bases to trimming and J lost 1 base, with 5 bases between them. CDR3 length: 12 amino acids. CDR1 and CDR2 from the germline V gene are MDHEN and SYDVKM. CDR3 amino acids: CASKLSNQPQHF. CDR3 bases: TGTGCCAGCAAACTAAGCAATCAGCCCCAGCATTTT.

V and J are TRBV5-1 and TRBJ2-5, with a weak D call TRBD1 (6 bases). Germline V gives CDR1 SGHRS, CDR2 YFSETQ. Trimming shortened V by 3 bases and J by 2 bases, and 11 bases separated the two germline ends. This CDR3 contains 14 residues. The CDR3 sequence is CASSSGQPQETQYF. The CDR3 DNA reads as TGCGCCAGCAGCTCCGGACAGCCTCAAGAGACCCAGTACTTC.

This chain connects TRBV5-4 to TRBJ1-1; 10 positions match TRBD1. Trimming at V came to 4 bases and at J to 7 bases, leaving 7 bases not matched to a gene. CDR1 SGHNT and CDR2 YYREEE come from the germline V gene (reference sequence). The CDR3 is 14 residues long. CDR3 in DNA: TGTGCCAGCAGCGGGGGACAGGGGAGAGATGAAGCTTTCTTT. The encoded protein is CASSGGQGRDEAFF.

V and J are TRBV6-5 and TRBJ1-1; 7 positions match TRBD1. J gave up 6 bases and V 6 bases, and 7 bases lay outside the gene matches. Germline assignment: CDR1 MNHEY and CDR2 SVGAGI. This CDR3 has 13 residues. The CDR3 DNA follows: TGTGCCAGCAGGGTACAGGGGCGGGCTGAAGCTTTCTTT. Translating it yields CASRVQGRAEAFF.

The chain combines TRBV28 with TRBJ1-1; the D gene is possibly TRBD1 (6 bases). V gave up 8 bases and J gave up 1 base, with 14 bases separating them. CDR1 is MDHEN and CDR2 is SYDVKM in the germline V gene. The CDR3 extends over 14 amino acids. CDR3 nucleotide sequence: TGTGCCAGCCGAGTAGGGGGGGGGAACACTGAAGCTTTCTTT. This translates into CASRVGGGNTEAFF.

The DNA of the CDR3 is TGCGCCAGCAGTGACCGGGACAGGCCCTACAATGAGCAGTTCTTC. Its protein is CASSDRDRPYNEQFF. The rearrangement links TRBV10-1 to TRBJ2-1; 8 bases map to TRBD1. V was clipped by 3 bases and J by 2 bases; unmatched bases: 3. CDR1 and CDR2 from the germline V gene are WNHNN and SYGVQD (reference sequence). The CDR3 has 15 amino acids.

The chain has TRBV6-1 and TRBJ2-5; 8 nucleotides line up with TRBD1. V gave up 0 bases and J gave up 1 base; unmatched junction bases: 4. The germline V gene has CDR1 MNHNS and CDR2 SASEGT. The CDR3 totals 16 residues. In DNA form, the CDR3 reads TGTGCCAGCAGTGAAGCCTGGACAGGGTCCCAAGAGACCCAGTACTTC. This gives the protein CASSEAWTGSQETQYF.

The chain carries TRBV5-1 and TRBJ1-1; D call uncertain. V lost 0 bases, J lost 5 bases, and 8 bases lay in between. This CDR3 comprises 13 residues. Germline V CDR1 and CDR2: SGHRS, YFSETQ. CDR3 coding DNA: TGCGCCAGCAGCTTGGGACATCTTACTGAAGCTTTCTTT. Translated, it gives CASSLGHLTEAFF.

The CDR3: CASSLGGGSTDTQYF. CDR3 nucleotides: TGTGCCAGCAGCTTAGGCGGGGGGAGCACAGATACGCAGTATTTT. The chain has TRBV11-3 and TRBJ2-3; 8 nucleotides align to TRBD2. Germline trimming cut 1 base from V and 0 bases from J; bases unmatched to any gene: 0. CDR1 and CDR2 (germline): SGHNT, YENEEA. CDR3 length: 15 residues.

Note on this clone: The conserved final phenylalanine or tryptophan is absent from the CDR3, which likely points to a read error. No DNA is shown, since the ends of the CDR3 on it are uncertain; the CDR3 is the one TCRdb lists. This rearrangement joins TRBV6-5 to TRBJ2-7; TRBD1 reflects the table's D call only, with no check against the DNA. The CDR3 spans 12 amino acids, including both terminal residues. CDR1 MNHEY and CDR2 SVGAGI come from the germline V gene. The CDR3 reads CASSYDGTVLFL.

CDR3 DNA: TGCGCCAGCAGCTACGAGGCGGGACTTCTCACAGATACGCAGTATTTT. Its translation is CASSYEAGLLTDTQYF. The chain carries TRBV5-1 and TRBJ2-3; a weak D match, TRBD2 (6 bases). The CDR3 has 16 amino acids. V lost 3 bases, J lost 2 bases, and 16 bases lay in between. Germline CDR1 and CDR2: SGHRS and YFSETQ.

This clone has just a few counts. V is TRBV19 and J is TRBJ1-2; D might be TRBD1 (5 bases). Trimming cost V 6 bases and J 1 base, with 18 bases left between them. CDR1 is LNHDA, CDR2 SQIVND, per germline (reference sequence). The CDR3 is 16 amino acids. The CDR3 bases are TGTGCCAGTAGCCAGGACACAGGTGCACTTAACTATGGCTACACCTTC. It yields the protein CASSQDTGALNYGYTF.

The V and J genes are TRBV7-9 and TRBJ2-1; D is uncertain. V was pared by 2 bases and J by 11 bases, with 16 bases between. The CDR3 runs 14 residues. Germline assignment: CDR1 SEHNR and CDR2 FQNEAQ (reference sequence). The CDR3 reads CASSLPKQLSKQFF. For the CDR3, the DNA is TGTGCCAGCAGCTTACCCAAACAGCTCTCTAAGCAGTTCTTC. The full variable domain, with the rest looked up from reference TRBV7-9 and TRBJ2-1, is DTGVSQNPRHKITKRGQNVTFRCDPISEHNRLYWYRQTLGQGPEFLTYFQNEAQLEKSRLLSDRFSAERPKGSFSTLEIQRTEQGDSAMYLCASSLPKQLSKQFFGPGTRLTVL.

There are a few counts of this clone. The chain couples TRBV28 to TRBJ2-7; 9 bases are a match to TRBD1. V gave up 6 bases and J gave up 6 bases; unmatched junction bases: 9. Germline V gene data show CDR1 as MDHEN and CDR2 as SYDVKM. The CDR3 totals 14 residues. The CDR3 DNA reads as TGTGCCAGCAGCGGGACAGGGCTCCTACGCGAGCAGTACTTC. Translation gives CASSGTGLLREQYF.